This entry is about one TCR beta chain. The CDR3 is 15 amino acids. The germline gives CDR1 MNHEY, CDR2 SMNVEV (reference sequence). Trimming left V 0 bases short and J 6 bases short, with 11 bases between. The data are from a study of blood T cell repertoires in COVID-19. Study details: Nucleic acid was either cDNA or gDNA, and it came from T cells, B-cell-depleted T cells, or PBMCs.

All recovered Cohort 3 donors got two negative PCRs, got clearance, or saw symptom resolution. The table came from immunoSEQ multiplex PCR; TCRdb's copy has only in-frame clones and leaves some out. The sample yields roughly 200,000 clones, around 85% seen once. This TCR derives from a man aged 35-49 years who had recovered from COVID-19. The V gene is TRBV27, the J gene TRBJ2-2; D remains unclear. Sequenced sample: PBMCs or T cells enriched from blood (not recorded which). In DNA form, the CDR3 reads TGTGCCAGCAGTTTATCCCTTGACCGGGCCGGGGAGCTGTTTTTT. The encoded protein is CASSLSLDRAGELFF.